One sample yielded the 13 T cell receptor beta chains listed below, sequenced in a study of beta chain features in type 1 diabetes. What was sequenced were expressed TCRB transcripts, since all of the isolated RNA had been reverse transcribed. Data came from immunoSEQ multiplex PCR; TCRdb stores just in-frame clones and leaves some out. The table records around 300,000 clones, less than 15% of them present only once. Material for sequencing was central memory CD4+ T cells from blood. All receptors derive from a man in his thirties or forties in good health.

In its sample, this clone was seen a few times. The V gene is TRBV2, the J gene TRBJ2-3, with TRBD2 matching 7 bases. The CDR3 runs 14 residues. From germline, CDR1 is SNHLY and CDR2 FYNNEI. V lost 6 bases, J lost 4 bases, and 7 bases stayed unmatched. The CDR3 DNA reads as TGTGCCAGCAGAAGCGGGAATCAGGCAGATACGCAGTATTTT. It translates to CASRSGNQADTQYF.

This clone has more than one count but fewer than ten. The CDR3 loop reads CSVYGRSSYNEQFF. In DNA form, the CDR3 reads TGCAGCGTTTATGGGAGATCGTCCTACAATGAGCAGTTCTTC. J is TRBJ2-1 and V is TRBV29-1, with D possibly TRBD2 on 5 matching bases. Germline V gene data show CDR1 as SQVTM and CDR2 as ANQGSEA. The CDR3 is 14 residues long. V dropped 5 bases and J dropped 1 base, with 12 bases sitting between them.

The chain carries TRBV19 and TRBJ1-5, with 8 bases that match TRBD1. V lost 7 bases and J lost 8; bases outside the gene matches: 7. CDR3 length: 13 amino acids. CDR1 and CDR2 (germline): LNHDA, SQIVND (reference sequence). The CDR3 nucleotides read TGTGCCAGTAACCCGACAGGGGTAGAGCCCCAGCATTTT. This gives the protein CASNPTGVEPQHF.

J is TRBJ2-2 and V is TRBV28; maybe TRBD1 (5 bases). CDR1 is MDHEN and CDR2 is SYDVKM in the germline V gene. Trimming took off 7 bases at V and 4 bases at J, with 16 bases between the two ends. CDR3 length: 15 residues. The CDR3 nucleotides read TGTGCCAGCATACGTAGGGGCGCCGGCACCGGGGAGCTGTTTTTT. Translating it yields CASIRRGAGTGELFF. The variable domain in full, with the rest retrieved from reference TRBV28 and TRBJ2-2, is DVKVTQSSRYLVKRTGEKVFLECVQDMDHENMFWYRQDPGLGLRLIYFSYDVKMKEKGDIPEGYSVSREKKERFSLILESASTNQTSMYLCASIRRGAGTGELFFGEGSRLTVL.

In its sample, this clone was seen once. The rearrangement joins TRBV7-2 to TRBJ1-1; 7 positions match TRBD1. Germline trimming cut 3 bases from V and 1 base from J; bases unmatched to any gene: 2. Per the germline V gene, CDR1 is SGHTA and CDR2 is FQGNSA. The CDR3 length is 14 residues. The CDR3 reads CASSFGTANTEAFF. The CDR3 DNA reads TGTGCCAGCAGCTTTGGGACAGCGAACACTGAAGCTTTCTTT. Full variable domain (remainder filled in from reference TRBV7-2 and TRBJ1-1): GAGVSQSPSNKVTEKGKDVELRCDPISGHTALYWYRQSLGQGLEFLIYFQGNSAPDKSGLPSDRFSAERTGGSVSTLTIQRTQQEDSAVYLCASSFGTANTEAFFGQGTRLTVV.

This chain connects TRBV14 to TRBJ2-7; TRBD2 is a possible D gene (5 bases). This CDR3 comprises 13 residues. Germline-derived CDR1 and CDR2 are SGHDN and FVKESK. V lost 1 base to trimming and J lost 3 bases, with 7 bases between them. CDR3 residues: CASSQGRSYEQYF. The CDR3, as DNA: TGTGCCAGCAGCCAAGGGAGGAGCTACGAGCAGTACTTC. The whole variable domain, filled in from reference TRBV14 and TRBJ2-7, reads EAGVTQFPSHSVIEKGQTVTLRCDPISGHDNLYWYRRVMGKEIKFLLHFVKESKQDESGMPNNRFLAERTGGTYSTLKVQPAELEDSGVYFCASSQGRSYEQYFGPGTRLTVT.

The chain recombines TRBV7-2 with TRBJ2-3; tentatively, D is TRBD1 (6 bases). The germline V gene encodes CDR1 SGHTA and CDR2 FQGNSA. The germline V and J ends were trimmed by 3 bases and 2 bases, with 15 bases remaining between them. The CDR3 sequence is 16 residues long. The CDR3 coding sequence is TGTGCCAGCAGCTTCAGTGGGGGCCTGCTCACAGATACGCAGTATTTT. Its translation is CASSFSGGLLTDTQYF.

V and J are TRBV7-8 and TRBJ2-1, with 8 bases identical to TRBD2. The germline V gene has CDR1 SGHVS and CDR2 FQNEAQ. There are 14 residues in the CDR3. V lost 1 base, J lost 6 bases, and 2 bases stayed unmatched. The CDR3 coding sequence is TGTGCCAGCAGCTTAGGGGGGACTAGCAATGAGCAGTTCTTC. Its translation: CASSLGGTSNEQFF.

The rearrangement joins TRBV19 to TRBJ2-5, with TRBD2 matching 13 bases. Losses at the gene ends were 7 bases for V and 3 bases for J; bases not matched to a gene: 8. The germline V gene has CDR1 LNHDA and CDR2 SQIVND (reference sequence). This CDR3 region has 16 residues. The CDR3 loop is CASKGLAGRMKETQYF. The DNA of the CDR3 is TGTGCCAGTAAGGGACTAGCGGGGCGGATGAAAGAGACCCAGTACTTC.

The rearrangement links TRBV6-5 to TRBJ1-2; perhaps TRBD1 as D (6 bases). The CDR3 is 11 residues long. The ends were cut back, 6 bases at V and 12 bases at J, with 14 bases in the middle. Germline V gene lookup returns CDR1 MNHEY and CDR2 SVGAGI. The CDR3 protein is CASREQGRNTF. The CDR3 coding sequence is TGTGCCAGCAGAGAACAGGGCCGAAACACCTTC.

V is TRBV9 and J is TRBJ2-1; 12 bases are shared with TRBD2. Germline-derived CDR1 and CDR2 are SGDLS and YYNGEE. V was pared by 2 bases and J by 5 bases, with 8 bases of the junction left unmatched. CDR3 length: 17 amino acids. The CDR3 bases are TGTGCCAGCAGCGTCTCGACTAGCGGGAGTACCCACAATGAGCAGTTCTTC. It codes for CASSVSTSGSTHNEQFF.

This clone came up a few times. The CDR3 region has the DNA TGTGCCAGCAGCGGCTTAGGTGGGGACGGGGAGCTGTTTTTT. It codes for CASSGLGGDGELFF. The V and J genes are TRBV7-2 and TRBJ2-2, with D uncertain. Looked up from germline, CDR1 is SGHTA and CDR2 is FQGNSA. The V end lost 5 bases, the J end lost 7 bases, and 14 bases lay between the germline ends. The CDR3 extends over 14 amino acids. The full variable domain, with the rest looked up from reference TRBV7-2 and TRBJ2-2, is GAGVSQSPSNKVTEKGKDVELRCDPISGHTALYWYRQSLGQGLEFLIYFQGNSAPDKSGLPSDRFSAERTGGSVSTLTIQRTQQEDSAVYLCASSGLGGDGELFFGEGSRLTVL.

This clone came up a few times. The chain uses TRBV7-8 and TRBJ2-5; D not certain. V was clipped by 5 bases and J by 7 bases, with 14 bases between them. This CDR3 has 13 residues. Germline CDR1 SGHVS, CDR2 FQNEAQ. CDR3 coding DNA: TGTGCCAGCAGCAAAGTAACAGAAGGGACCCAGTACTTC. This gives the protein CASSKVTEGTQYF.